What follows is one T cell receptor (beta chain) and its context. This sample is part of a study of blood T cell repertoires in COVID-19. The overall study: Acute-phase and convalescent COVID-19 samples originated in the United States, Italy and Spain. Sample material is recorded as cDNA or gDNA derived from T cells, B-cell-depleted T cells, or PBMCs.

The CDR3 runs 15 residues. Germline CDR1 and CDR2: SGHRS and YFSETQ. V shed 1 base, J shed 3 bases, and the junction held 4 bases outside the gene matches. Original analysis: Using reference gene primer amplification, nucleated cell counts were estimated. TCRdb's copy holds only in-frame clones and misses some; the assay was immunoSEQ multiplex PCR. That table gives V, J and clone size, and the DNA gave D and trimming. The data show around 130,000 clones, 84% seen once. The sample consisted of peripheral blood. This clonotype was obtained from a woman aged 60-70 years with acute or convalescent COVID-19. The V call is TRBV5-1, the J call TRBJ2-3; 8 nucleotides agree with TRBD2. CDR3: CASSLSGGGTDTQYF. Here the CDR3 DNA reads TGCGCCAGCAGCTTGAGCGGGGGAGGAACAGATACGCAGTATTTT.